This T cell receptor (beta chain) is from a study of cytomegalovirus exposure and HLA in healthy donors. The wider study: Earlier work reported 117 million unique TCR beta sequences from about 180 million T cells.

At the time of sampling, donors were nominally healthy, though unrecorded immune exposures were likely. Overall study results and limits: A previous analysis found most TCR beta V segments productive roughly 87% or roughly 30% of the time.

This PCR relied on a set of 60 Vbeta primers and 13 Jbeta primers. The data were produced by immunoSEQ multiplex PCR, yet TCRdb's version contains in-frame clones alone and is incomplete. The sample holds approximately 85,000 clones, more than 55% seen once. V trimming: 4 bases; J trimming: 6 bases; junction bases outside the gene matches: 3. The CDR3 runs to 14 residues. The germline V gene has CDR1 SGHVS and CDR2 FQNEAQ. A remark on this clone: Its antigen is still unknown.

V and J are TRBV7-8 and TRBJ2-3; 11 nucleotides agree with TRBD2. Source material: PBMCs. This sequence was found in a woman in her twenties or thirties in good health and CMV-seropositive. The DNA for the CDR3 is TGTGCCAGCAGCTCTAGCGGGGGGAGGGATACGCAGTATTTT. It specifies CASSSSGGRDTQYF.